This T cell receptor (beta chain) was captured by sequencing in a study of blood T cell repertoires in COVID-19. On the study more broadly: Sources were T cells, B-cell-depleted T cells, or PBMCs; the material itself was cDNA or gDNA.

Study members were between 18 and 89 years old and lived in 20 to 30 US regions. Cohort allocation depended upon clinical history that participants reported. TCRdb keeps only in-frame clones here, not all; method: immunoSEQ multiplex PCR. The profile shows fewer than 250,000 clones, approximately 80% of them singletons. The CDR3 loop spans 15 amino acids. V shed 3 bases, J shed 3 bases, and the junction held 4 bases outside the gene matches. CDR1 and CDR2 (germline): MNHNS, SASEGT. The chain has TRBV6-1 and TRBJ1-3, with 8 bases identical to TRBD1. This TCR came from a woman in her 40s with acute COVID-19. Sequencing used PBMCs or T cells enriched from blood (not recorded which). CDR3 coding DNA: TGTGCCAGCAGTGAGAACAGGGGGTATGGAAACACCATATATTTT. It is translated as CASSENRGYGNTIYF.